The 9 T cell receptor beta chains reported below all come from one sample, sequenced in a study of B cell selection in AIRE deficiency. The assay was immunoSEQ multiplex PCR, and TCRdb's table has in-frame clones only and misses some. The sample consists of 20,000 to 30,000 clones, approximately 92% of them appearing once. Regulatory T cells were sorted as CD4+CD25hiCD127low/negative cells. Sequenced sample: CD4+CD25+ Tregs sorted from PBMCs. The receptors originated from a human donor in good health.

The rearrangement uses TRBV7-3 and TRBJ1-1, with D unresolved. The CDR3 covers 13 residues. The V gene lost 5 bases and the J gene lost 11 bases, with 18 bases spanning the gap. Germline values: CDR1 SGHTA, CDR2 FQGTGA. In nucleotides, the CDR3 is TGTGCCAGCAGCCCAGGAGCCGCGCTGGAGGCTTTCTTT. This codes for CASSPGAALEAFF.

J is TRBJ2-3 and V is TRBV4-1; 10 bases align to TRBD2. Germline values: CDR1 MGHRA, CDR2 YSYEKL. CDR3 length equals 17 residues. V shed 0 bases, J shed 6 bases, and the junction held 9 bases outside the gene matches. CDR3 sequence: CASSQETSGAPWDTQYF. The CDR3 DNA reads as TGCGCCAGCAGCCAAGAAACTAGCGGGGCCCCATGGGATACGCAGTATTTT.

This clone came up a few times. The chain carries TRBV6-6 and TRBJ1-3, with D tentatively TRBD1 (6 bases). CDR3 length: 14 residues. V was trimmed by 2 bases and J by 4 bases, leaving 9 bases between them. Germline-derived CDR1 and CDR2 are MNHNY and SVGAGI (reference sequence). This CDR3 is CASSYPGVGNTIYF. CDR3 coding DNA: TGTGCCAGCAGTTACCCAGGGGTCGGAAACACCATATATTTT.

In nucleotides, the CDR3 is TGTGCCACCAGCAGAGGGACAGGAAGTATTGGGGCCAACGTCCTGACTTTC. Amino acid sequence: CATSRGTGSIGANVLTF. V gene TRBV15 combines with J gene TRBJ2-6; 7 nucleotides line up with TRBD1. CDR1 LNHNV and CDR2 YYDKDF come from the germline V gene (reference sequence). After removal of 1 base from V and 3 bases from J, the junction contained 6 bases not matched to a gene. There are 17 residues in the CDR3. The full variable domain, rest sourced from reference TRBV15 and TRBJ2-6, is DAMVIQNPRYQVTQFGKPVTLSCSQTLNHNVMYWYQQKSSQAPKLLFHYYDKDFNNEADTPDNFQSRRPNTSFCFLDIRSPGLGDTAMYLCATSRGTGSIGANVLTFGAGSRLTVL.

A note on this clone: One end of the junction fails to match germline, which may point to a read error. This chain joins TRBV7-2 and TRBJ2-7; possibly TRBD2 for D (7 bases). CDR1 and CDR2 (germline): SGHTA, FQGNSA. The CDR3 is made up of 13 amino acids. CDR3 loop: CASSLMEGGTKLF. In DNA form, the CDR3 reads TGTGCCAGCAGCTTAATGGAGGGGGGGACTAAGCTTTTC.

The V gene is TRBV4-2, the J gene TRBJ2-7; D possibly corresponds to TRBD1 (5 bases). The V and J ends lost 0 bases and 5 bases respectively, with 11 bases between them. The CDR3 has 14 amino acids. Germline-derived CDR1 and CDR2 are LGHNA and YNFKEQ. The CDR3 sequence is CASSQEGLGHEQYF. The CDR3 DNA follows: TGTGCCAGCAGCCAAGAAGGTCTGGGGCACGAGCAGTACTTC.

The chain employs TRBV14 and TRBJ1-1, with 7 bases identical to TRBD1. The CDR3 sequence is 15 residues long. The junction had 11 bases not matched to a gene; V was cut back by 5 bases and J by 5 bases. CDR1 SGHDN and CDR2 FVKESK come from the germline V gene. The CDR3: CASSAPPGGLTEAFF. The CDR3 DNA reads TGTGCCAGCAGCGCGCCTCCAGGGGGTCTGACTGAAGCTTTCTTT.

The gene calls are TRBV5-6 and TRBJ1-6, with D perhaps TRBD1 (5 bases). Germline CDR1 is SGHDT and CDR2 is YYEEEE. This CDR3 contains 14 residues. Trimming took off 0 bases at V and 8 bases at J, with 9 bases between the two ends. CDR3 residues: CASSLDRLYSPLHF. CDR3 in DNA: TGTGCCAGCAGCTTGGACAGGTTGTATTCACCCCTCCACTTT.

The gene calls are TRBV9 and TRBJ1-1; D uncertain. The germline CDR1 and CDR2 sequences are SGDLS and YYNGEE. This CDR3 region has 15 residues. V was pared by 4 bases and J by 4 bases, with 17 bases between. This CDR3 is CASSPSAFWGTEAFF. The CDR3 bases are TGTGCCAGCAGCCCCTCAGCTTTCTGGGGCACTGAAGCTTTCTTT.